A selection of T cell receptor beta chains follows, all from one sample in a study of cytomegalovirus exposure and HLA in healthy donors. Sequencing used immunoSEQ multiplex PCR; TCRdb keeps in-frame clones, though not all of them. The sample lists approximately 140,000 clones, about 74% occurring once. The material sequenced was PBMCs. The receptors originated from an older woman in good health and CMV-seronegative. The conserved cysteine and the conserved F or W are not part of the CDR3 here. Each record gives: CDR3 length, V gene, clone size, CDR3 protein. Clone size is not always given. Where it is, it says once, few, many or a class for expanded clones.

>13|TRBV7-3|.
ASSFVLGLGSEQY
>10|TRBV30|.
AWSRLDYGYT
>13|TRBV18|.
ASSPQGQSGNTIY
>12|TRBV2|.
ASSVIPRAGELF
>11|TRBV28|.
ASSLDKTGGYT
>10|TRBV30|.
ACRDRRNEQF
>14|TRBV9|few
ASSVAPGQGAGEQY
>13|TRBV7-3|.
ASSLNLADTGELF
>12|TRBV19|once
ASSPKNSFRSAF
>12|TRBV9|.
ASSVGRGNTEAF
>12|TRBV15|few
ATGKREGSDEQF
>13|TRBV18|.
ASSPLSGRNTEAF
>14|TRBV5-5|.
ASSPRGTFAGTEAF
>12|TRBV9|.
ASSASVFADTQY
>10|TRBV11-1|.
ASSPSGREQF
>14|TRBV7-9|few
ASSSGLAGGPGELF
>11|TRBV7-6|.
ASSLGRDYEQY
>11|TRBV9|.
ASSVDNNYGYT
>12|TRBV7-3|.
ASSPGQKLNEQF
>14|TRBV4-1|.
ASSQEGLVSTGELF
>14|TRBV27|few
ASSYVGTGLGGELF
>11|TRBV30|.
AWRHWGIDGYT
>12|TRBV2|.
ASTQGEGLAEAF
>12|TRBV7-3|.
ASSKSGQRNEQF
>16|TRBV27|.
ASRPTDRGRVSNQPQH
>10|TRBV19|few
ASSGLEGSDT
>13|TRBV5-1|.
ASSKGHGQGEKLF
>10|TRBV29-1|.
SGRDRTYGYT
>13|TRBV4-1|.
ASSPGGSPKETQY
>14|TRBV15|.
ATSRGTGYYNSPLH
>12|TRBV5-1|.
ASSEDGDTGELF
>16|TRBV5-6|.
ASSRTPDRGRVRNIQY
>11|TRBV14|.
ASSVGGNTEAF
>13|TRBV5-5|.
ASSLGVSLTYEQY
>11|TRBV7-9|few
ASSLSGVEGYT
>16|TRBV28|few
ATQGAARREAMNTEAF
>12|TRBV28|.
ASSLGAGGRPQH
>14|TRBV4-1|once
ASSQGGPSSYNEQF
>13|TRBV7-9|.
ASSLVGGVTYEQY
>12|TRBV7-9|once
ASNRRGIDEKLF
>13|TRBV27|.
ASNLGQGLVGEQY
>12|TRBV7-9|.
SSSFLNREETQY
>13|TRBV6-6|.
ASRRTAGGGETQY
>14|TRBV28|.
ASSLLKLGGYNEQF
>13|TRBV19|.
ASSIVAANTGELF
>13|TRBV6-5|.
ASSVGPGFSYEQY
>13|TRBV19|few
ASRELAGSTYEQY
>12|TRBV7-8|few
ASSKDRVNQPQH
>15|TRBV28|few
ASSLSAGKLTGSPLH